These 7 T cell receptor beta chains originate from one sample sequenced in a study of immune heterogeneity within non-small cell lung tumors. TCR beta CDR3 regions came from multiplex PCR with 32 forward V and 13 reverse J primers. TCRdb ran MiXCR on the multiplex PCR reads and lists one entry per CDR3 protein. The sample consists of about 13,000 distinct CDR3 sequences, around 23% of them appearing once. TCRs were amplified from 600 ng gDNA of bulk tumor per sample. In surgery, several biopsies were collected from each primary tumor at widely spaced sites. Before undergoing curative surgery, patients had newly diagnosed non-small cell lung cancer that was untreated. Sequencing input: lung tumor tissue. These receptors were obtained from a man in his forties or fifties with non-small cell lung cancer.

Within the sample, this clonotype is medium-sized (0.01 to 0.1%). The rearrangement joins TRBV15 to TRBJ1-2; D may be TRBD1 (6 bases). CDR1 is LNHNV and CDR2 is YYDKDF in the germline V gene (reference sequence). This CDR3 contains 17 residues. With 3 bases removed from V and 0 bases from J, the gap between germline ends came to 17 bases. The CDR3 sequence: CATSSFLGQTPNYGYTF. In DNA, the CDR3 is TGTGCCACCAGCAGCTTTCTAGGACAGACACCTAACTATGGCTACACCTTC.

Of note for this clonotype: One base away lies a much larger clone, so this may be a sequencing read error. Here the CDR3 DNA reads TGCATCGCCCAAGGACAGGACGGGCAGCCCCAGCATTTT. Translation gives CIAQGQDGQPQHF. The rearrangement links TRBV29-1 to TRBJ1-5; 7 bases match TRBD1. Germline assignment: CDR1 SQVTM and CDR2 ANQGSEA. The CDR3 runs to 13 residues.

This clonotype was counted at least ten times. CDR3 DNA sequence: TGCGCCAGCAGCGGGGGGGGACCGACTTCTGGAAACACCATATATTTT. This codes for CASSGGGPTSGNTIYF. J is TRBJ1-3 and V is TRBV5-1, with D perhaps TRBD1 (5 bases). Germline-derived CDR1 and CDR2 are SGHRS and YFSETQ. This CDR3 has 16 residues. V lost 4 bases, J lost 1 base, and 15 bases lay in between.

The sample holds many counts of this clonotype. J is TRBJ2-7 and V is TRBV5-1; unclear D gene. V was shortened by 5 bases and J by 1 base, with 16 bases between the two germline ends. The CDR3 contains 15 residues. Germline-derived CDR1 and CDR2 are SGHRS and YFSETQ. The CDR3 DNA follows: TGCGCCAGCAGTTTTGGTAACAGCCGATCCTACGAGCAGTACTTC. It is translated as CASSFGNSRSYEQYF. The entire variable domain, with the rest obtained from reference TRBV5-1 and TRBJ2-7, is as follows: KAGVTQTPRYLIKTRGQQVTLSCSPISGHRSVSWYQQTPGQGLQFLFEYFSETQRNKGNFPGRFSGRQFSNSRSEMNVSTLELGDSALYLCASSFGNSRSYEQYFGPGTRLTVT.

The chain carries TRBV20-1 and TRBJ2-4, with D perhaps TRBD1 (6 bases). The length of the CDR3 is 15 residues. The V gene lost 2 bases and the J gene lost 4 bases, with 15 bases spanning the gap. Germline CDR1 is DFQATT and CDR2 is SNEGSKA (reference sequence). CDR3 loop: CSARSQGSGKNIQYF. CDR3 nucleotide sequence: TGCAGTGCTAGATCCCAGGGGTCCGGGAAAAACATTCAGTACTTC.

The chain has TRBV27 and TRBJ1-2; D gene uncertain. The CDR3 has 12 residues. CDR1 is MNHEY and CDR2 is SMNVEV in the germline V gene (reference sequence). Deletions cut 5 bases from V and 7 bases from J, with 11 bases between. CDR3 amino acids: CASSPGLGGYTF. In DNA, the CDR3 is TGTGCCAGCAGTCCTGGGTTGGGTGGCTACACCTTC.

The rearrangement joins TRBV6-2 or TRBV6-3 to TRBJ2-3, with 7 bases lining up with TRBD2. Germline V lookup: CDR1 MNHEY, CDR2 SVGEGT. This CDR3 comprises 16 residues. J lost 0 bases, V lost 2 bases, and 5 bases had no gene match. CDR3 DNA: TGTGCCAGCAGTTACATAGGCGGGAGAAGCACAGATACGCAGTATTTT. Translation: CASSYIGGRSTDTQYF.